The present T cell receptor beta chain was sequenced within a study of identical twins. The germline gives CDR1 ENHRY, CDR2 SYGVKD. The CDR3 totals 16 residues. Trimming shortened V by 0 bases and J by 0 bases, and 12 bases separated the two germline ends. Template switching introduced a universal primer site, and the cDNA bore unique molecular identifiers. MiXCR, run by TCRdb on the 5' RACE reads, gives a single entry per CDR3 protein. The repertoire consists of 450,000 or so distinct CDR3 sequences, with approximately 15% occurring once and the leading ten covering 0.5% to 0.65%. This sample was also put to use in a study of yellow fever vaccine responses in identical twins.

V is TRBV10-3 and J is TRBJ2-7; D unresolved. The specimen was CD4+ T cells sorted from blood. The source of this sequence is a woman in her late teens or twenties in good health. The chain's CDR3 is CAISESTKQASYEQYF. In DNA form, the CDR3 reads TGTGCCATCAGTGAGTCGACAAAGCAAGCCTCCTACGAGCAGTACTTC.